This T cell receptor beta chain was captured in a study of tumor-infiltrating lymphocytes in primary liver carcinoma (dated by TCRdb to 2016 to 2017). Turning to the overall study: The five patients, three men and two women aged 30 to 69 years, had hepatocellular carcinoma (four) or combined HCC and intrahepatic cholangiocarcinoma (one). Tumors of the five patients were stage T1-T3 N0M0 with maximum diameters of about 4 to 10 cm. The 20 to 30 tumor region samples were profiled with Agilent mRNA microarrays so that TCRbeta repertoire diversity could be related to the local molecular phenotype. A total of around 35 specimens from 5 patients, comprising 25 or so tumor regions, 5 adjacent noncancerous liver tissues and 5 peripheral blood samples, were covered by TCRbeta repertoire sequencing. Roughly 3.5 to 8 million productive TCRbeta reads were obtained per sample, and no significant difference in read depth was found between tissue types. Technical replicate repertoires showed high reproducibility, with mean shared-clone rates about 0.86 and correlation coefficients above 0.95. TCRbeta repertoire sequencing, expression microarrays and whole-exome sequencing were combined in the study across five regions of each liver tumor, with adjacent normal tissue and blood also included.

Without any cell sorting, total RNA and DNA were co-extracted from about 20-30 mg of bulk tissue using the AllPrep DNA/RNA mini kit. Between November 2015 and early 2016, a few patients in China with histopathologically diagnosed primary liver carcinoma had their tumors surgically resected. Chronic HBV infection was present in the patients, and the patients were treatment-naive at sampling. Each tumor was sampled at five spatially separated regions: the superior, inferior, left-lateral and right-lateral poles and the tumor centre. Histological examination found more than 75% viable tumor cells in every tumor sample. Fresh tumor and adjacent tissue pieces were bisected; one half was stored in RNAlater at -80°C, the other sent for histology. Using a constant-region primer and ProtoScript II reverse transcriptase, TCRbeta-specific cDNA was reverse-transcribed from 500 ng total RNA. The TCRbeta libraries were prepared through three rounds of nested multiplex PCR following a slightly modified ARM-PCR procedure. Multiplex TRBV1-TRBV30 forward primers and a Cbeta reverse primer were used in the first two PCR rounds, each of which was run for about 10 cycles. Sample barcodes and Illumina adapters were added in a final 25-cycle PCR using Deep VentR polymerase. Before sequencing, amplicons between 200 and 500 bp were purified from gel using a QIAquick gel extraction kit. An Illumina HiSeq 2500 was used to sequence the TCRbeta amplicons with 250-bp paired-end reads. Turning to the authors' computational methods: To recover full CDR3 sequences, reads were quality-trimmed using Trimmomatic v0.33 and paired reads were then merged using FLASH v1.2.11. V, D and J germline segments were assigned to the rearranged TCRbeta sequences using MiGEC v1.2.1b. Clonotype statistics and Shannon-Wiener diversity indices were calculated with VDJtools v1.0.0. Except for diversity analysis, only each sample's 250 most abundant clonotypes were used in subsequent analyses to reduce sampling bias. The public reads were quality trimmed at Q25 with fastp and then assembled into clones with MiXCR by TCRdb, keeping productive beta chains. Every entry covers one CDR3 protein and lists the most common genes and DNA from its rows. The V and J calls come from TCRdb's annotation, not from the publication. This sample holds 60,000 or so distinct CDR3 sequences; less than 75% were observed only once. The top ten hold around 57% of the sample.

Looking up the germline V gene yields CDR1 MNHEY and CDR2 SVGAGI. Ends included, the CDR3 has 11 residues. Just CDR3 DNA is preserved here, 33 bases in frame from base 1. The V end loses 1 base and the J end loses 8 bases, and a stretch of 6 bases separates them. This clonotype was recorded only once. The clone's antigen remains unknown. The conserved closing phenylalanine or tryptophan is absent in this CDR3, likely reflecting a read error. What the research found in general, with its limitations: Compared with blood, tumors had a significantly larger share of the repertoire taken up by the top 250 clones (p = 0.039). Because the samples were bulk and unsorted, CD4+ and CD8+ T cell repertoires could not be compared. Only about 7-25% of top clones were found in all five regions of a tumor, suggesting spatial heterogeneity of tumor-infiltrating T cells. Only the TCR beta chain was sequenced, which likely underestimates true repertoire diversity because unpaired alpha chains were not captured. Repertoire overlap was found to be higher between tumor regions (mean roughly 36%) than between tumor-adjacent (approximately 17%) or tumor-blood (about 14%) pairs, consistent with antigen-driven expansion. The study included only five or six patients, and the authors note findings should be validated in a larger study.

The TCR comes from a man aged 35 to 55 with primary liver carcinoma and hepatitis B virus infection. The sequencing input was liver tumor tissue from sampling region 2. The sample's cell subset or site label, decoded: tumor region T2, inferior pole. The rearrangement combines TRBV6-5 with TRBJ2-7, with the identity of the D gene unclear. The CDR3 protein: CASSYLGKQYL. The bases read TGTGCCAGCAGTTACTTGGGGAAGCAGTACCTC.